The sequence of this T cell receptor (beta chain) was determined in a study of blood T cell repertoires in COVID-19. Turning to the study itself: From T cells, B-cell-depleted T cells, or PBMCs came the material, which was cDNA or gDNA.

Clones were sequenced by immunoSEQ multiplex PCR, and TCRdb holds only the in-frame ones, with some missing. The sample shows fewer than 150,000 clones, around three quarters of them seen only once. Germline V CDR1 and CDR2: MGHRA, YSYEKL. The CDR3 contains 17 residues. J was trimmed by 8 bases and V by 2 bases; bases with no gene match: 9. The chain employs TRBV4-1 and TRBJ2-1; TRBD2 matches at 13 bases. The TCR sequence derives from a man between 65 and 80 years old with acute or convalescent COVID-19. Sequenced material: peripheral blood. The CDR3 DNA is TGCGCCAGCAGCCAATCGAGGACTAGCGGGAGTTTCGATGAGCAGTTCTTC. It codes for CASSQSRTSGSFDEQFF.